This T cell receptor beta chain comes out of a study of cytomegalovirus exposure and HLA in healthy donors. V was pared by 6 bases and J by 5 bases, with 14 bases between. The CDR3 consists of 14 residues. Germline CDR1 is SNHLY and CDR2 is FYNNEI. The PCR was carried out with 60 Vbeta primers and 13 Jbeta primers. Some clones are missing from TCRdb's copy, which holds only in-frame ones; the method was immunoSEQ multiplex PCR. Of roughly 170,000 clones in the sample, 78% were seen once. The rearrangement uses TRBV2 and TRBJ1-5, with D tentatively TRBD1 (5 bases). The sequenced sample was PBMCs. This receptor was taken from a woman aged 45-65 years in good health and CMV-seropositive. The CDR3 DNA is TGTGCCAGCAGCCCGGGGACTCTCGATCAGCCCCAGCATTTT. As protein: CASSPGTLDQPQHF.